This TCR beta chain emerged from a study of OX40 agonist ivuxolimab in advanced cancers. Regarding the complete study: The costimulatory receptor OX40 (CD134) was targeted by ivuxolimab, a fully human IgG2 agonistic monoclonal antibody. Partial responses were achieved by three dose-escalation patients, of whom one had hepatocellular carcinoma and two had cutaneous melanoma. Prior anti-PD-1, anti-PD-L1 or anti-CTLA-4 therapy was permitted, and checkpoint inhibitors had been received by less than 45% of dose-escalation patients. The paper describes the monotherapy dose-escalation part (N = 52 patients) of the phase I trial of ivuxolimab. A male proportion of roughly 80% and a mean age of 60 years, ranging from about 23 to 90, were recorded for the dose-escalation cohort. Peripheral TCRbeta sequencing was intended to test whether TCR sequence diversity was altered and clonal T-cell expansion was caused by ivuxolimab. Of the approximately 50 dose-escalation patients, hepatocellular carcinoma was present in around 20, melanoma in approximately 15, renal cell carcinoma in 9 and head and neck cancer in 9. Intravenous ivuxolimab was administered to patients every 2 weeks at six dose levels: 0.01, 0.1, 0.3, 1.5, 3 and 10 mg/kg. Paper-wide results and their limitations: After ivuxolimab, expanded clones were on average more numerous among CD8+ T cells than among CD4+ T cells. At doses from 0.1 to 3.0 mg/kg, clonal expansion was seen in both CD4+ and CD8+ blood T cells between baseline and week 6. Which antigens the clonally expanded peripheral T cells were specific for was not determined. In the 0.1-3.0 mg/kg groups, partial responders were among the patients with the lowest normalized peripheral clonal expansion, particularly in CD8+ T cells. Low levels of normalized T-cell clonal expansion were also seen in some patients who did not respond.

To sequence the TCRbeta CDR3 region, genomic DNA was isolated from the sorted cells. The immunoSEQ Assay was used to sequence the TCRbeta CDR3 regions. The source is immuneACCESS, and TCRdb retained only in-frame sequences with V and J called. Part of the clones is not carried over; for the studies checked, unresolved V genes explain less than half of this, and the remainder is unexplained. The sample data list roughly 80,000 clones, and around 86% of these were observed just once. The ten top clones hold approximately 1.9% of the sample. In regard to this clone: Its antigen is still unknown. Base qualities are not recorded, but no much larger clone differs from it by a single base.

Trimming removed 9 bases from V and 4 bases from J, leaving 15 bases between the germline ends. The cysteine opens and the phenylalanine closes a CDR3 of 13 amino acids. Of all the DNA, just the CDR3 is kept, 39 bases in frame from base 1. CDR1 and CDR2, per the germline V gene, are MNHEY and SVGAGI. The trial excluded patients who had a history of autoimmune disease or were on systemic immunosuppression. Peripheral blood for TCR sequencing was collected from all dose cohorts at baseline, on cycle 4 day 1, and on cycle 7 day 1. Samples came from an open-label, multicenter, first-in-human phase I dose-escalation trial of ivuxolimab. The trial enrolled adults with locally advanced or metastatic head and neck squamous cell, hepatocellular, melanoma or renal cell carcinoma. CD4+ and CD8+ T cells were sorted separately from peripheral blood before TCR sequencing.

The sequence joins TRBV6-5 to TRBJ2-5; the D region possibly corresponds to TRBD1 (5 bases align). The sample in question was CD4+ or CD8+ T cells sorted from blood, obtained in a trial of the OX40 agonist ivuxolimab. The source of this sequence is an adult with an advanced solid tumor such as melanoma, head and neck, liver or kidney cancer. The nucleotide sequence is TGTGCCAGTTCGTTAGGGGAACTAGAGACCCAGTACTTC. Translation gives CASSLGELETQYF.